This T cell receptor beta chain appears in the sequencing data of a study of cytomegalovirus exposure and HLA in healthy donors. Trimming cost V 4 bases and J 6 bases, with 16 bases left between them. CDR3 length: 15 amino acids. Primers for the PCR totalled 60 Vbeta and 13 Jbeta. Using immunoSEQ multiplex PCR, the repertoire was profiled, and TCRdb retains in-frame clones only, with some absent. Seen here are under 200,000 clones, around four fifths observed once, and the top ten hold approximately 1.3%. This sequence originates from a man aged 25 to 40 in good health and CMV-seronegative. Sequenced: PBMCs. This chain uses TRBV23-1 with TRBJ2-1; no clear D gene. TRBV23-1 has ORF status, its function being uncertain. Written as DNA, the CDR3 is TGCGCCAGCAGTCCCTGTCCCAGGTCCGGCAATGAGCAGTTCTTC. It is translated as CASSPCPRSGNEQFF.